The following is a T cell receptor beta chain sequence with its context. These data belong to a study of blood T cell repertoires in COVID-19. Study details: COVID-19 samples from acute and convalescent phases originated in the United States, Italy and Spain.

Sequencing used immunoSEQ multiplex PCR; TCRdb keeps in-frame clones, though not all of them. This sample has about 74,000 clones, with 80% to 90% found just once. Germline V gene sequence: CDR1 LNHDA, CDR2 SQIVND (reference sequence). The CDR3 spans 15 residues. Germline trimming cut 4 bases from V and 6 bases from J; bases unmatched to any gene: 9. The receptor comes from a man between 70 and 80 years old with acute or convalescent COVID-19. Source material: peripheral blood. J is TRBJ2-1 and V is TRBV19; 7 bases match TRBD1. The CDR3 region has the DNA TGTGCCAGTAGTAAAGACTGGACAGGTGGCAATGAGCAGTTCTTC. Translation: CASSKDWTGGNEQFF.